The rows below give T cell receptor beta chains drawn from one sample of a study of shared clonotypes between healthy human individuals. Data came from immunoSEQ multiplex PCR; TCRdb stores just in-frame clones and leaves some out. Seen here are approximately 1,500,000 clones, roughly 97% observed once, and the top ten hold approximately 1.2%. The sample consisted of naive CD4+ T cells sorted from blood. All receptors come from a man younger than 45 in good health. Both conserved end residues are part of each CDR3. D genes are given only for firm matches. For some rows the clone size is stated as once, few or many, or as a class when expanded; others skip it.

clone size: once; V gene: TRBV25-1; D gene: -; J gene: TRBJ1-2; CDR3 DNA: TGTGCCAGCAGACAGTCTAACTATGGCTACACCTTC; CDR3 protein: CASRQSNYGYTF
clone size: few; V gene: TRBV9; D gene: -; J gene: TRBJ1-2; CDR3 DNA: TGTGCCAGCAGCGTAGATCACGGCCAGCCATACTATGGCTACACCTTC; CDR3 protein: CASSVDHGQPYYGYTF
clone size: -; V gene: TRBV27; D gene: -; J gene: TRBJ2-7; CDR3 DNA: TGTGCCAGCAGTTTATACTTTAGGGGGGAGTCGACCTACGAGCAGTACTTC; CDR3 protein: CASSLYFRGESTYEQYF
clone size: once; V gene: TRBV10-3; D gene: TRBD2; J gene: TRBJ2-3; CDR3 DNA: TGTGCCATCAGTGATCGCGGGAGAGGCACAGATACGCAGTATTTT; CDR3 protein: CAISDRGRGTDTQYF
clone size: -; V gene: TRBV5-1; D gene: -; J gene: TRBJ2-7; CDR3 DNA: TGCGCCAGCAGCTTGGAACCCAACCTAGCCAACGAGCAGTACTTC; CDR3 protein: CASSLEPNLANEQYF
clone size: -; V gene: TRBV7-2; D gene: -; J gene: TRBJ2-1; CDR3 DNA: TGTGCCAGCAGCTTAGCGCGCCATTCGGTTGAGCAGTTCTTC; CDR3 protein: CASSLARHSVEQFF
clone size: -; V gene: TRBV2; D gene: TRBD1; J gene: TRBJ2-7; CDR3 DNA: TGTGCCAGCAGTGAGGAGGACAGGGCATACGAGCAGTACTTC; CDR3 protein: CASSEEDRAYEQYF
clone size: -; V gene: TRBV5-1; D gene: TRBD2; J gene: TRBJ2-7; CDR3 DNA: TGCGCCAGCAGCTTCGGACTAGCGGCTTACGAGCAGTACTTC; CDR3 protein: CASSFGLAAYEQYF
clone size: -; V gene: TRBV30; D gene: TRBD2; J gene: TRBJ2-2; CDR3 DNA: TGTGCCTGGAGTATCTTAGCGGGAGGCTCGACCGGGGAGCTGTTTTTT; CDR3 protein: CAWSILAGGSTGELFF
clone size: -; V gene: TRBV18; D gene: -; J gene: TRBJ1-1; CDR3 DNA: TGTGCCAGCTCACCCACAATGGGGAGGAACACTGAAGCTTTCTTT; CDR3 protein: CASSPTMGRNTEAFF
clone size: once; V gene: TRBV30; D gene: TRBD2; J gene: TRBJ2-3; CDR3 DNA: TGTGCCTGGAGTGCAACCCGAGCGGGATCGCGAAAAGATACGCAGTATTTT; CDR3 protein: CAWSATRAGSRKDTQYF
clone size: -; V gene: TRBV5-4; D gene: -; J gene: TRBJ1-3; CDR3 DNA: TGTGCCAGCAGCCTGGGGGGTAGGGCAGCTGGAAACACCATATATTTT; CDR3 protein: CASSLGGRAAGNTIYF
clone size: -; V gene: TRBV27; D gene: -; J gene: TRBJ1-2; CDR3 DNA: TGTGCCAGCAGTTTGAGTCTGACGTCTGGCTACACCTTC; CDR3 protein: CASSLSLTSGYTF
clone size: -; V gene: TRBV5-1; D gene: TRBD2; J gene: TRBJ2-5; CDR3 DNA: TGCGCCAGCAGCTTGGGGCTTTCGGCGGGAGGGACAGAGACCCAGTACTTC; CDR3 protein: CASSLGLSAGGTETQYF
clone size: -; V gene: TRBV7-9; D gene: TRBD1; J gene: TRBJ2-1; CDR3 DNA: TGTGCCAGCAGCTTATTGACAGGGGTGTACAATGAGCAGTTCTTC; CDR3 protein: CASSLLTGVYNEQFF
clone size: once; V gene: TRBV2; D gene: -; J gene: TRBJ1-1; CDR3 DNA: TGTGCCGCCACCGAGGGCCGAGACACTGAAGCTTTCTTT; CDR3 protein: CAATEGRDTEAFF
clone size: -; V gene: TRBV9; D gene: TRBD2; J gene: TRBJ2-3; CDR3 DNA: TGTGCCAGCAGCCCCCGGACTAGCGGGAGGGCCGTGGGTACAGATACGCAGTATTTT; CDR3 protein: CASSPRTSGRAVGTDTQYF
clone size: -; V gene: TRBV11-2; D gene: -; J gene: TRBJ1-4; CDR3 DNA: TGTGCCAGCAGCTTTTGGGGGGCCGGTAATGAAAAACTGTTTTTT; CDR3 protein: CASSFWGAGNEKLFF
clone size: -; V gene: TRBV1; D gene: -; J gene: TRBJ1-2; CDR3 DNA: TGCACCAGCAGCCAAGGCTACAGGGAGGGCTACACCTTC; CDR3 protein: CTSSQGYREGYTF
clone size: -; V gene: TRBV6-6; D gene: -; J gene: TRBJ2-7; CDR3 DNA: TGTGCCAGCAGTTACTCAGGCGGACGCTCCTACGAGCAGTACTTC; CDR3 protein: CASSYSGGRSYEQYF
clone size: once; V gene: TRBV27; D gene: TRBD2; J gene: TRBJ2-2; CDR3 DNA: TGTGCCAGCAGCCTCCTCGCGGGAGGGAACACCGGGGAGCTGTTTTTT; CDR3 protein: CASSLLAGGNTGELFF
clone size: -; V gene: TRBV14; D gene: TRBD1; J gene: TRBJ2-5; CDR3 DNA: TGTGCCAGCAGCGACAGGGGGGTTCAAGAGACCCAGTACTTC; CDR3 protein: CASSDRGVQETQYF
clone size: -; V gene: TRBV5-8; D gene: -; J gene: TRBJ2-4; CDR3 DNA: TGTGCCAGCAGCCTAGCGTTCGGCAAAAACATTCAGTACTTC; CDR3 protein: CASSLAFGKNIQYF
clone size: -; V gene: TRBV5-6; D gene: -; J gene: TRBJ1-5; CDR3 DNA: TGTGCCAGCAGCTTACGACCCACCGGGGTGAATAGCAATCAGCCCCAGCATTTT; CDR3 protein: CASSLRPTGVNSNQPQHF
clone size: -; V gene: TRBV28; D gene: TRBD1; J gene: TRBJ2-1; CDR3 DNA: TGTGCCAGCAGTTTATGGGGACAGGGGGAAAATGAGCAGTTCTTC; CDR3 protein: CASSLWGQGENEQFF
clone size: -; V gene: TRBV2; D gene: -; J gene: TRBJ2-2; CDR3 DNA: TGTGCCACCTCTTTGGGGGTCGGGAACACCGGGGAGCTGTTTTTT; CDR3 protein: CATSLGVGNTGELFF
clone size: once; V gene: TRBV7-8; D gene: TRBD2; J gene: TRBJ2-2; CDR3 DNA: TGTGCCAGCAGCACCCGGACTAGCGGGATCACCGGGGAGCTGTTTTTT; CDR3 protein: CASSTRTSGITGELFF
clone size: -; V gene: TRBV14; D gene: -; J gene: TRBJ1-4; CDR3 DNA: TGTGCCAGCAGCCGAACACGTGGGGCAGCAACTAATGAAAAACTGTTTTTT; CDR3 protein: CASSRTRGAATNEKLFF
clone size: -; V gene: TRBV25-1; D gene: -; J gene: TRBJ2-5; CDR3 DNA: TGTGCCAGCAGTGAACTAATCTGGGGGGCAGGGGAGACCCAGTACTTC; CDR3 protein: CASSELIWGAGETQYF
clone size: -; V gene: TRBV4-3; D gene: TRBD1; J gene: TRBJ2-6; CDR3 DNA: TGCGCCAGCAGCCTTCGGACAGGGGGCCCCTCTGGGGCCAACGTCCTGACTTTC; CDR3 protein: CASSLRTGGPSGANVLTF
clone size: -; V gene: TRBV5-4; D gene: TRBD1; J gene: TRBJ2-7; CDR3 DNA: TGTGCCAGCAGCTTGTTCGACAGGGTAGGAGACGAGCAGTACTTC; CDR3 protein: CASSLFDRVGDEQYF
clone size: -; V gene: TRBV7-6; D gene: -; J gene: TRBJ2-1; CDR3 DNA: TGTGCCAGCAGCTTAGCAGCAGGTGAGCAGTTCTTC; CDR3 protein: CASSLAAGEQFF
clone size: -; V gene: TRBV5-1; D gene: TRBD1; J gene: TRBJ2-6; CDR3 DNA: TGCGCCAGCAGCTTGGGACAGGGCCCAGCCGGAGGTGGGGCCAACGTCCTGACTTTC; CDR3 protein: CASSLGQGPAGGGANVLTF
clone size: -; V gene: TRBV30; D gene: -; J gene: TRBJ2-7; CDR3 DNA: TGTGCCTGGGCGGACAGCTACGAGCAGTACTTC; CDR3 protein: CAWADSYEQYF
clone size: -; V gene: TRBV27; D gene: -; J gene: TRBJ2-1; CDR3 DNA: TGTGCCAGCTCGGGTCTTGGGAGGCCCACCTACAATGAGCAGTTCTTC; CDR3 protein: CASSGLGRPTYNEQFF
clone size: -; V gene: TRBV6-5; D gene: -; J gene: TRBJ1-4; CDR3 DNA: TGTGCCAGCAGTACTGACCGCTACCCTAATGAAAAACTGTTTTTT; CDR3 protein: CASSTDRYPNEKLFF
clone size: once; V gene: TRBV28; D gene: -; J gene: TRBJ1-1; CDR3 DNA: TGTGCCAGCAGTTTTCCGACCTCACGGGACACTGAAGCTTTCTTT; CDR3 protein: CASSFPTSRDTEAFF